This T cell receptor (beta chain) was sequenced for a study of cytomegalovirus exposure and HLA in healthy donors. With respect to this clone: Its antigen is undetermined.

This CDR3 region has 16 residues. Between the trimmed V and J ends, which lost 2 bases and 0 bases, there was a span of 10 bases. In germline, CDR1 is SGHAT, CDR2 FQNNGV. Healthy bone marrow donors formed the donor group. The study, taken as a whole, reports: Donors belonging to an Asian-associated ancestry cluster reportedly showed fewer N-insertions in productive TCRs than the roughly 670-donor mean, according to what a later analysis found. A later analysis linked a missense DCLRE1C variant to TCR beta V- and J-gene trimming. A later analysis reported that several of the most significant clusters appeared to be linked to common viral pathogens, among them Epstein-Barr virus.

Both 60 Vbeta primers and 13 Jbeta primers went into the PCR. Here immunoSEQ multiplex PCR was the method, and the copy in TCRdb shows in-frame clones only, minus some. The sample includes 140,000 to 150,000 clones, about 82% of them seen just once. Sequencing was done on a sample of PBMCs. This clonotype was sampled from a male donor in good health and CMV-seronegative. J is TRBJ2-2 and V is TRBV11-2; TRBD1 is a possible D gene (5 bases). The CDR3 region has the DNA TGTGCCAGCAGCTTACGCGCGACAGCGAACACCGGGGAGCTGTTTTTT. Translated, it gives CASSLRATANTGELFF.